This TCR beta chain was recovered during a study of CD8+CD57+ T cells in acquired aplastic anemia. At the level of the study: The average for DNA from sorted CD4+ and CD8+ cells was around 3.5 ug.

Trimming took off 5 bases at V and 7 bases at J, with 18 bases between the two ends. This CDR3 has 16 residues. This clonotype was recorded a few times. Genomic DNA constituted the template upon which TCR beta VDJ and CDR3 profiling was performed. TCRdb called the reads again in MiXCR, with one record for every CDR3 protein. The data hold about 470,000 distinct CDR3 sequences, with about a third observed a single time. An expansion of CD8+CD57+ cells by flow cytometry had been shown in patients chosen for sequencing. This clonotype was sampled from a human donor with aplastic anemia. Specimen: sorted CD4+, CD8+, or CD8+CD57+ T cells (not recorded which) from PBMCs. The J gene is TRBJ1-6, the V gene TRBV12-3 or TRBV12-4, with D possibly being TRBD1 (6 bases). CDR3: CASSTQQGRRNSPLHF. The CDR3 bases are TGTGCCAGCAGTACTCAACAGGGTAGGAGGAATTCACCCCTCCACTTT.